Listed below are T cell receptor beta chains from one sample, sequenced in a study of T cell responses to AZD1222 COVID-19 vaccine. Clones were sequenced by immunoSEQ multiplex PCR, and TCRdb holds only the in-frame ones, with some missing. In the table there are about 76,000 clones, over 85% of which are singletons. This material consisted of peripheral blood, taken on day 0 of AZD1222 vaccination. The receptors originated from an adult in good health. CDR3s include the opening cysteine and the closing phenylalanine or tryptophan. A D gene is named only where the DNA matches it firmly. Clone size is stated in some rows and not others, as once, few, many or a class when expanded.

CDR3nt: TGTGCCAGCAGTACTAGGACTAGCGGGAGGGCCTACAATGAGCAGTTCTTC
CDR3aa: CASSTRTSGRAYNEQFF
d_gene: TRBD2
len: 17
abundance: -
j_gene: TRBJ2-1
v_gene: TRBV27

CDR3nt: TGTGCCAGCAGCATCCTGGGGGGTGGCGAAGCTTTCTTT
CDR3aa: CASSILGGGEAFF
d_gene: -
len: 13
abundance: -
j_gene: TRBJ1-1
v_gene: TRBV27

CDR3nt: TGTGCCAGCACCCAAAATCTTGACCCCCAGGAGTATGGCTACACCTTC
CDR3aa: CASTQNLDPQEYGYTF
d_gene: -
len: 16
abundance: -
j_gene: TRBJ1-2
v_gene: TRBV18

CDR3nt: TGCGCCAGCAGCTTACCACGGGGGGCAGGCTATAATTCACCCCTCCACTTT
CDR3aa: CASSLPRGAGYNSPLHF
d_gene: -
len: 17
abundance: -
j_gene: TRBJ1-6
v_gene: TRBV5-1

CDR3nt: TGTGCCAGCAGCCCTGGACCTAGGGTTTCCGGCTACACCTTC
CDR3aa: CASSPGPRVSGYTF
d_gene: -
len: 14
abundance: once
j_gene: TRBJ1-2
v_gene: TRBV11-2

CDR3nt: TGTGCCAGCAGCTTAATGCCCGGTGAGACCCAGTACTTC
CDR3aa: CASSLMPGETQYF
d_gene: -
len: 13
abundance: -
j_gene: TRBJ2-5
v_gene: TRBV7-3

CDR3nt: TGTGCCAGCAGCCAAGATAGGGCTAGCGAAGAGCAGTACTTC
CDR3aa: CASSQDRASEEQYF
d_gene: -
len: 14
abundance: -
j_gene: TRBJ2-7
v_gene: TRBV3-1/TRBV3-2

CDR3nt: TGTGCCAGCAGCCCCTTGGACTCCTACAATGAGCAGTTCTTC
CDR3aa: CASSPLDSYNEQFF
d_gene: -
len: 14
abundance: -
j_gene: TRBJ2-1
v_gene: TRBV9

CDR3nt: TGCGCCAGCAGCTTGAATCGGGAAAGGGCAGCTTTCTTT
CDR3aa: CASSLNRERAAFF
d_gene: -
len: 13
abundance: -
j_gene: TRBJ1-1
v_gene: TRBV5-1

CDR3nt: TGTGCCAGCAGCTGGGACAGGGGGCCTCTGAGTGGCTACACCTTC
CDR3aa: CASSWDRGPLSGYTF
d_gene: TRBD1
len: 15
abundance: few
j_gene: TRBJ1-2
v_gene: TRBV5-4

CDR3nt: TGTGCCAGCAGCCGACTAGGCCCAGATACGCAGTATTTT
CDR3aa: CASSRLGPDTQYF
d_gene: -
len: 13
abundance: -
j_gene: TRBJ2-3
v_gene: TRBV7-8

CDR3nt: TGCAGCGTTGGAAGATTCATGAACACTGAAGCTTTCTTT
CDR3aa: CSVGRFMNTEAFF
d_gene: -
len: 13
abundance: few
j_gene: TRBJ1-1
v_gene: TRBV29-1

CDR3nt: TGTGCCAGCAGTATCAACCAAGAGACCCAGTACTTC
CDR3aa: CASSINQETQYF
d_gene: -
len: 12
abundance: -
j_gene: TRBJ2-5
v_gene: TRBV2

CDR3nt: TGTGCCAGCAGTGAGGTGACAGCGAACACTGAAGCTTTCTTT
CDR3aa: CASSEVTANTEAFF
d_gene: -
len: 14
abundance: few
j_gene: TRBJ1-1
v_gene: TRBV2

CDR3nt: TGTGCCAGCAGTTGGACCTCTTTGGGCAATCAGCCCCAGCATTTT
CDR3aa: CASSWTSLGNQPQHF
d_gene: -
len: 15
abundance: -
j_gene: TRBJ1-5
v_gene: TRBV6-5

CDR3nt: TGTGCCAGCAGTTTAATGAGCGGGGGGATGAACACTGAAGCTTTCTTT
CDR3aa: CASSLMSGGMNTEAFF
d_gene: -
len: 16
abundance: -
j_gene: TRBJ1-1
v_gene: TRBV28

CDR3nt: TGTGCCAGCAGTGATGAAAGGGGAGGCCCTGAAGCTTTCTTT
CDR3aa: CASSDERGGPEAFF
d_gene: -
len: 14
abundance: -
j_gene: TRBJ1-1
v_gene: TRBV2

CDR3nt: TGTGCCAGCAGCTTAGCCCCATTTGAGCCCCAGCATTTT
CDR3aa: CASSLAPFEPQHF
d_gene: -
len: 13
abundance: -
j_gene: TRBJ1-5
v_gene: TRBV7-6

CDR3nt: TGTGCCAGCAGTTCGGGACAGGGGATGCAGCCCCAGCATTTT
CDR3aa: CASSSGQGMQPQHF
d_gene: TRBD1
len: 14
abundance: once
j_gene: TRBJ1-5
v_gene: TRBV27

CDR3nt: TGTGCCAGCAGCTCCCGGGACAGGTACAGGAGGCCTGAAGCTTTCTTT
CDR3aa: CASSSRDRYRRPEAFF
d_gene: TRBD1
len: 16
abundance: -
j_gene: TRBJ1-1
v_gene: TRBV11-1

CDR3nt: TGTGCCAGCAGCGTACAGGGGGTGAACACTGAAGCTTTCTTT
CDR3aa: CASSVQGVNTEAFF
d_gene: TRBD1
len: 14
abundance: few
j_gene: TRBJ1-1
v_gene: TRBV2

CDR3nt: TGTGCCAGCAGCCCGGGGAGACTAGCAAGCGAGCAGTACTTC
CDR3aa: CASSPGRLASEQYF
d_gene: TRBD2
len: 14
abundance: -
j_gene: TRBJ2-7
v_gene: TRBV11-1

CDR3nt: TGTGCCAGCAGCAAAAGAGACAGGGGGATCGGGGAGCTGTTTTTT
CDR3aa: CASSKRDRGIGELFF
d_gene: TRBD1
len: 15
abundance: -
j_gene: TRBJ2-2
v_gene: TRBV7-2

CDR3nt: TGTGCCAGCAGCTCCGGGACTAGCGGCACCACCCAGTACTTC
CDR3aa: CASSSGTSGTTQYF
d_gene: TRBD2
len: 14
abundance: -
j_gene: TRBJ2-5
v_gene: TRBV11-3

CDR3nt: TGTGCCAGCAGTCCCCCAGGGGGTGACACAGATACGCAGTATTTT
CDR3aa: CASSPPGGDTDTQYF
d_gene: TRBD1
len: 15
abundance: -
j_gene: TRBJ2-3
v_gene: TRBV6-5

CDR3nt: TGTGCCAGCAGCTTAGATTACCAAGAGACCCAGTACTTC
CDR3aa: CASSLDYQETQYF
d_gene: -
len: 13
abundance: -
j_gene: TRBJ2-5
v_gene: TRBV11-3

CDR3nt: TGTGCCAGCAGCATTTGGACAGGTTGGCTGGAGAATTCACCCCTCCACTTT
CDR3aa: CASSIWTGWLENSPLHF
d_gene: TRBD1
len: 17
abundance: -
j_gene: TRBJ1-6
v_gene: TRBV11-3

CDR3nt: TGTGCCAGCAGCTTATGGCGGGAGTTCGAGCAGTACTTC
CDR3aa: CASSLWREFEQYF
d_gene: TRBD2
len: 13
abundance: -
j_gene: TRBJ2-7
v_gene: TRBV7-2

CDR3nt: TGTGCCACCAGTGATTTCCAGGGAAAACTGTTTTTT
CDR3aa: CATSDFQGKLFF
d_gene: -
len: 12
abundance: -
j_gene: TRBJ1-4
v_gene: TRBV24-1

CDR3nt: TGCAGTGCTACCGCGCAAGAGACCCAGTACTTC
CDR3aa: CSATAQETQYF
d_gene: -
len: 11
abundance: -
j_gene: TRBJ2-5
v_gene: TRBV20-1

CDR3nt: TGTGCCAGCAGAGAACTTCGGGACTGCATGGGCAGCAATCAGCCCCAGCATTTT
CDR3aa: CASRELRDCMGSNQPQHF
d_gene: -
len: 18
abundance: few
j_gene: TRBJ1-5
v_gene: TRBV6-4

CDR3nt: TGTGCCAGCAGCGCGCTGACAGGGTATACTGAAGCTTTCTTT
CDR3aa: CASSALTGYTEAFF
d_gene: TRBD1
len: 14
abundance: -
j_gene: TRBJ1-1
v_gene: TRBV7-8